The rows below give T cell receptor beta chains drawn from one sample of a study of blood T cell repertoires in COVID-19. The assay was immunoSEQ multiplex PCR, and TCRdb's table has in-frame clones only and misses some. The sample gives about 120,000 clones, about 85% of which show up once; around 3.5% is in the top ten. Sequenced sample: peripheral blood. The receptors derive from a middle-aged man with acute or convalescent COVID-19. Both conserved end residues are part of each CDR3. Fields, in order: clone size, CDR3 length, V gene, D gene, J gene, CDR3 protein, CDR3 DNA. D genes are given only for firm matches. Size values are once, few and many counts, or a class for expanded clones, and some rows have none.

>.|15|TRBV7-2|TRBD1|TRBJ1-6
CASSPGTGYNSPLHF
TGTGCCAGCAGCCCCGGGACAGGCTATAATTCACCCCTCCACTTT
>.|16|TRBV3-1/TRBV3-2|TRBD2|TRBJ2-5
CASSLPGLAGQETQYF
TGTGCCAGCAGTCTGCCGGGACTAGCGGGACAAGAGACCCAGTACTTC
>.|16|TRBV19|TRBD2|TRBJ2-3
CASSNGLAGGSDTQYF
TGTGCCAGTAGTAACGGACTAGCGGGGGGGTCAGATACGCAGTATTTT
>.|17|TRBV5-1|.|TRBJ2-2
CASILGASFTDTGELFF
.
>once|16|TRBV18|.|TRBJ2-7
CASSPRRQGISYEQYF
TGTGCCAGCTCACCAAGGCGGCAGGGGATAAGTTACGAGCAGTACTTC
>once|14|TRBV5-1|TRBD1|TRBJ1-5
CASSLGTGLQPQHF
TGCGCCAGCAGCCTTGGGACAGGGCTCCAGCCCCAGCATTTT
>.|11|TRBV10-1|.|TRBJ1-4
CASSPTEKLFF
TGCGCCAGCAGTCCTACCGAAAAACTGTTTTTT
>.|15|TRBV5-6|TRBD2|TRBJ2-3
CASSLGEGTTDTQYF
TGTGCCAGCAGCTTGGGGGAGGGGACCACAGATACGCAGTATTTT
>.|13|TRBV9|.|TRBJ2-7
CASSEGGIYEQYF
TGTGCCAGCAGCGAAGGAGGAATCTACGAGCAGTACTTC
>.|14|TRBV6-4|.|TRBJ2-1
CASSDEGGPYEQFF
TGTGCCAGCAGTGACGAGGGGGGGCCCTATGAGCAGTTCTTC
>.|17|TRBV6-2/TRBV6-3|TRBD2|TRBJ2-1
CASSYIAGETRNNEQFF
TGTGCCAGCAGTTACATAGCGGGGGAGACAAGGAACAATGAGCAGTTCTTC
>few|15|TRBV6-5|TRBD1|TRBJ1-1
CASSPDRGFWTEAFF
TGTGCCAGCAGCCCGGACAGGGGATTCTGGACTGAAGCTTTCTTT
>.|14|TRBV6-5|.|TRBJ1-6
CASSPGPKGSPLHF
TGTGCCAGCAGCCCAGGTCCAAAGGGGTCACCCCTCCACTTT
>.|15|TRBV6-5|.|TRBJ2-3
CASSYAGAKADTQYF
TGTGCCAGCAGTTACGCGGGGGCTAAAGCAGATACGCAGTATTTT
>.|16|TRBV20-1|TRBD1|TRBJ1-1
CSASKGPGGVNTEAFF
TGCAGTGCTAGTAAAGGCCCAGGGGGCGTGAACACTGAAGCTTTCTTT
>.|16|TRBV7-8|TRBD2|TRBJ2-1
CASSLIAGASYNEQFF
TGTGCCAGCAGCTTAATAGCGGGGGCGTCTTACAATGAGCAGTTCTTC
>.|19|TRBV10-2|.|TRBJ1-1
CASKVGRTGSLIDVTEAFF
TGCGCCAGCAAGGTAGGCCGTACAGGGTCCCTGATCGATGTAACTGAAGCTTTCTTT
>.|15|TRBV7-2|TRBD1|TRBJ2-7
CASSFPRQGPYEQYF
TGTGCCAGCAGCTTCCCACGACAGGGACCCTACGAGCAGTACTTC
>.|15|TRBV4-1|TRBD1|TRBJ1-2
CASSQAGTGSYGYTF
TGCGCCAGCAGCCAAGCCGGGACAGGGTCATATGGCTACACCTTC
>.|15|TRBV7-7|TRBD2|TRBJ2-7
CASSLRLAGTYEQYF
TGTGCCAGCAGCTTACGACTAGCGGGGACCTACGAGCAGTACTTC
>.|14|TRBV25-1|TRBD2|TRBJ2-3
CASSGAGDTDTQYF
TGTGCCAGCAGTGGGGCGGGGGACACAGATACGCAGTATTTT
>.|16|TRBV7-6|.|TRBJ1-1
CASSPYMGGSNTEAFF
TGTGCCAGCAGCCCTTATATGGGGGGTTCGAACACTGAAGCTTTCTTT
>few|17|TRBV5-5|.|TRBJ2-1
CASSSGDNLSSYNEQFF
TGTGCCAGCAGCTCCGGGGACAACTTAAGCTCCTACAATGAGCAGTTCTTC
>.|16|TRBV6-2/TRBV6-3|TRBD1|TRBJ1-6
CASSYSPGQGNSPLHF
TGTGCCAGCAGTTACTCTCCGGGACAGGGGAATTCACCCCTCCACTTT
>.|16|TRBV18|TRBD2|TRBJ2-1
CASSALAGSSYNEQFF
TGTGCCAGCTCAGCGCTAGCGGGAAGCTCCTACAATGAGCAGTTCTTC
>.|13|TRBV29-1|.|TRBJ2-7
CSVTGTPLGEQYF
TGCAGCGTAACCGGGACACCCCTCGGCGAGCAGTACTTC
>.|16|TRBV18|TRBD1|TRBJ1-3
CASSSGQVPSGNTIYF
TGTGCCAGCTCTTCGGGACAGGTCCCCTCTGGAAACACCATATATTTT
>few|13|TRBV18|.|TRBJ1-5
CASSLGSGQPQHF
TGTGCCAGCTCACTCGGAAGCGGTCAGCCCCAGCATTTT
>.|17|TRBV11-3|TRBD1|TRBJ2-1
CASSLEGGTGYYNEQFF
TGTGCCAGCAGCTTAGAGGGGGGGACAGGGTATTACAATGAGCAGTTCTTC
>once|16|TRBV24-1|TRBD1|TRBJ2-3
CATSGGPGQSTDTQYF
TGTGCCACCAGTGGAGGGCCGGGACAGAGCACAGATACGCAGTATTTT
>.|16|TRBV4-2|.|TRBJ2-2
CASSQVSGRLTGELFF
TGTGCCAGCAGCCAAGTATCAGGGCGACTCACCGGGGAGCTGTTTTTT
>.|16|TRBV5-1|TRBD2|TRBJ2-1
CASSPPPSGGADEQFF
TGCGCCAGCAGCCCTCCTCCTAGCGGGGGGGCGGATGAGCAGTTCTTC
>.|14|TRBV29-1|.|TRBJ1-4
CSVGPTATNEKLFF
TGCAGCGTGGGTCCGACAGCCACTAATGAAAAACTGTTTTTT
>.|17|TRBV3-1/TRBV3-2|.|TRBJ2-6
CASSQLGLISGANVLTF
TGTGCCAGCAGCCAATTGGGACTCATCTCTGGGGCCAACGTCCTGACTTTC
>.|11|TRBV29-1|.|TRBJ2-5
CTPWGEETQYF
TGCACCCCATGGGGGGAAGAGACCCAGTACTTC
>.|16|TRBV5-1|.|TRBJ1-3
CASSGQGIHSGNTIYF
TGCGCCAGCAGTGGGCAGGGCATTCACTCTGGAAACACCATATATTTT
>.|17|TRBV14|TRBD1|TRBJ2-5
CASSPRDRGPVGETQYF
TGTGCCAGCAGCCCCCGGGACAGGGGGCCTGTAGGAGAGACCCAGTACTTC
>.|13|TRBV29-1|TRBD1|TRBJ1-2
CSVVGQNNYGYTF
TGCAGCGTCGTGGGACAGAATAACTATGGCTACACCTTC
>.|19|TRBV7-3|TRBD1|TRBJ2-3
CASSLLGPGQGDGTDTQYF
TGTGCCAGCAGCTTATTAGGGCCGGGACAGGGGGACGGGACAGATACGCAGTATTTT
>.|15|TRBV6-5|TRBD2|TRBJ2-7
CASSYSRLAGNEQYF
TGTGCCAGCAGTTACTCGAGGTTAGCGGGCAACGAGCAGTACTTC
>.|13|TRBV12-3/TRBV12-4|.|TRBJ2-7
CASSFADGYEQYF
TGTGCCAGCAGTTTTGCAGATGGCTACGAGCAGTACTTC
>.|12|TRBV12-3/TRBV12-4|.|TRBJ2-3
CASSLREDTQYF
TGTGCCAGCAGTTTAAGAGAAGATACGCAGTATTTT
>.|14|TRBV15|.|TRBJ2-7
CATSRDRGDYEQYF
TGTGCCACCAGCAGAGACAGGGGGGATTACGAGCAGTACTTC
>.|16|TRBV24-1|TRBD1|TRBJ1-5
CATSDPREGALWPQHF
TGTGCCACCAGTGATCCCCGGGAGGGGGCCCTTTGGCCCCAGCATTTT
>.|17|TRBV7-9|TRBD1|TRBJ1-5
CASSLWAQGGHNQPQHF
TGTGCCAGCAGCTTATGGGCTCAGGGGGGCCACAATCAGCCCCAGCATTTT
>.|14|TRBV7-9|TRBD2|TRBJ2-7
CASTYSGGTYEQYF
TGTGCCAGCACCTATTCGGGGGGGACCTACGAGCAGTACTTC
>.|16|TRBV27|TRBD2|TRBJ2-2
CASSWTSGGRPGELFF
TGTGCCAGCAGTTGGACTAGCGGGGGGCGTCCCGGGGAGCTGTTTTTT
>.|17|TRBV4-1|.|TRBJ2-5
CASSQGWGGGYQETQYF
TGCGCCAGCAGCCAAGGGTGGGGAGGGGGGTACCAAGAGACCCAGTACTTC
>.|14|TRBV18|.|TRBJ1-1
CASSPLSGGSEAFF
TGTGCCAGCTCACCATTAAGCGGGGGCTCTGAAGCTTTCTTT
>.|17|TRBV18|.|TRBJ1-1
CASSLLPGLTGSTEAFF
TGTGCCAGCTCACTTTTACCTGGACTCACCGGTAGCACTGAAGCTTTCTTT
>.|11|TRBV20-1|.|TRBJ2-7
CSARYTLEQYF
TGCAGTGCTAGATACACCCTGGAGCAGTACTTC
>.|16|TRBV5-5|.|TRBJ1-2
CASSLRLVPGEDGYTF
TGTGCCAGCAGCTTGAGACTGGTTCCGGGGGAGGATGGCTACACCTTC
>.|17|TRBV24-1|.|TRBJ2-3
CATSATFRGPYTDTQYF
TGTGCCACCAGTGCCACGTTCAGGGGCCCTTACACAGATACGCAGTATTTT